This TCR beta chain was captured by sequencing in a study of shared clonotypes between healthy human individuals. The ends were cut back, 4 bases at V and 2 bases at J, with 8 bases in the middle. Germline V gives CDR1 MGHRA, CDR2 YSYEKL. CDR3 size: 13 residues. It was at deep level that the assay was run. The authors' processing: ImmunoSEQ only sent back junction sequences with no quality scores, so filtering was done differently. This table comes from immunoSEQ multiplex PCR, and its TCRdb copy is limited to in-frame clones, with some not included. V and J calls and clone size are given by that table; D and trimming were obtained from the DNA. The table lists 100,000 or so clones, roughly 45% of them singletons. Donors included only healthy HIV-negative adults lacking recent acute infections or vaccinations.

V and J are TRBV4-1 and TRBJ2-5, with D maybe TRBD1 (6 bases). The clonotype originates from a middle-aged woman in good health. Some clones in this sample may be carry-over from other donors' samples. Sequencing was done on a sample of PBMCs. This CDR3 reads CASSLGTQETQYF. CDR3 DNA sequence: TGCGCCAGCAGCCTTGGGACACAAGAGACCCAGTACTTC.